This T cell receptor (beta chain) was sequenced during a study of STAT3 mutations in large granular lymphocyte leukemia. Study observations and caveats: Every T-cell large granular lymphocyte leukemia patient had at least one immunodominant TCR beta clonotype.

Points on this clone: Its antigen is undetermined.

Method: immunoSEQ multiplex PCR; TCRdb's copy keeps in-frame clones and lacks some. The sample includes about 10,000 clones, about 85% seen only once; the top ten take around a quarter. Trimming cost V 6 bases and J 4 bases; bases outside gene matches: 8. The CDR3 has 15 amino acids. CDR1 and CDR2 from the germline V gene are SGHTA and FQGTGA. Sequencing used peripheral blood mononuclear cells. The clonotype originates from a man between 60 and 75 years old with T-cell large granular lymphocyte leukemia. Some clones in this sample may be carry-over from other donors' samples. The V and J genes are TRBV7-3 and TRBJ2-3; the match to TRBD1 covers 9 bases. The CDR3 protein is CASRPAGQGADTQYF. CDR3 coding DNA: TGTGCCAGCAGGCCCGCGGGACAGGGAGCAGATACGCAGTATTTT.